A selection of T cell receptor beta chains follows, all from one sample in a study of blood T cell repertoires in COVID-19. Only in-frame clones appear in the TCRdb table, and some are missing; sequencing was by immunoSEQ multiplex PCR. The sample carries around 94,000 clones, about four fifths recorded once. The sequencing input was peripheral blood. Receptors originate from a human donor in a cohort sampled during active COVID-19. The CDR3 runs from the conserved cysteine through the conserved F or W. Each record gives: clone size, D gene, V gene, J gene, CDR3 DNA, CDR3 protein. D genes are given only for firm matches. Expanded clones get a size class; other rows say once, few or many, or leave the size out.

few	.	TRBV5-6	TRBJ2-7	TGTGCCAGCAGCTTTCTGACTATCGACTACGAGCAGTACTTC	CASSFLTIDYEQYF
.	.	TRBV14	TRBJ2-7	TGTGCCAGCAGCCAAGAGGTGGGGCCCTACGAGCAGTACTTC	CASSQEVGPYEQYF
.	.	TRBV19	TRBJ1-2	TGTGCCAGTAGTACAGGGAGGGGATCGAGTGGCTACACCTTC	CASSTGRGSSGYTF
.	.	TRBV18	TRBJ1-2	TGTGCCAGCTCCGCGGGACTCCCACAGGACTATGGCTACACCTTC	CASSAGLPQDYGYTF
.	.	TRBV28	TRBJ1-3	TGTGCCAGCAGTTTATCGGGCGGGGGCGGTGGAAACACCATATATTTT	CASSLSGGGGGNTIYF
.	.	TRBV27	TRBJ2-7	TGTGCCAGCAGTTTATCCGAGGACTACGAGCAGTACTTC	CASSLSEDYEQYF
.	.	TRBV19	TRBJ2-1	TGTGCCAGTAGGCTACGAGGCTCGGATGAGCAGTTCTTC	CASRLRGSDEQFF
few	.	TRBV11-2	TRBJ2-7	TGTGCCAGCAGCTCCCGCAGGGACTACGAGCAGTACTTC	CASSSRRDYEQYF
once	TRBD1	TRBV30	TRBJ1-1	TGTGCCTGGGGGACAGGGAACACTGAAGCTTTCTTT	CAWGTGNTEAFF
.	.	TRBV30	TRBJ2-5	TGTGCCTGGAGTCGGGCAGGGTTCGGTCTCCGGCAAGAGACCCAGTACTTC	CAWSRAGFGLRQETQYF
.	.	TRBV19	TRBJ2-7	TGTGCCAGTGGCGAATCGGGAGCCTACGAGCAGTACTTC	CASGESGAYEQYF
once	.	TRBV7-2	TRBJ1-4	TGTGCCAGCAGCCCGGGGGTAGGGAATGAAAAACTGTTTTTT	CASSPGVGNEKLFF
few	.	TRBV29-1	TRBJ2-7	TGCAGCGGTGGCTCCTCCTACGAGCAGTACTTC	CSGGSSYEQYF